This entry concerns a single T cell receptor (beta chain). The antigen is unknown. This sample is drawn from a study of T cells in Graves' hyperthyroidism and ophthalmopathy. Study-level background: Peripheral blood was acquired at first diagnosis, ahead of any therapy whatsoever.

Researchers amplified the TCR beta CDR3 regions from RNA transcripts. A set of HTBI primers served as the primers for a first-round RT-PCR of the TCR CDR3. Using its own MiXCR run on the multiplex PCR reads, TCRdb lists one record per CDR3 protein. This sample has around 400,000 distinct CDR3 sequences, with over 10% found just once. Points from the study as a whole: A model of 13 V-J features distinguished ophthalmopathy from stable hyperthyroidism.

The CDR3 spans 14 residues. Trimming took 10 bases from V and 5 from J; bases not matched to a gene: 11. CDR1 and CDR2 from the germline V gene are MNHNS and SASEGT. Subjects aged 18 to 65 presented with newly diagnosed hyperthyroidism of less than 2 months' duration. The V and J genes are TRBV6-1 and TRBJ2-5, with 9 bases fitting TRBD2. Source material: blood. The source of this sequence is a woman between 18 and 29 years old with Graves' hyperthyroidism. The CDR3 nucleotides are TGTGCCACCTTCGGGGTAGCGGGAGCTGAGACCCAGTACTTC. This encodes CATFGVAGAETQYF.